This paragraph reports one TCR beta chain. Naive CD8 cells lacked CD45RO and underwent positive selection for CCR7, leaving out terminally differentiated effector memory CD45RA+ cells. This sample stems from a study of shared clonotypes between healthy human individuals. Generated by immunoSEQ multiplex PCR, the TCRdb table keeps only in-frame clones and is missing some. Here the sample spans some 630,000 clones, approximately 96% being singletons. The sequence derives from a woman aged 25 to 39 in good health. Sequencing was done on a sample of naive CD8+ T cells sorted from blood.

CDR3 protein: CASSRNWGLAVVYEQYF. The CDR3 DNA reads TGTGCCAGCAGCAGAAATTGGGGACTAGCGGTAGTCTACGAGCAGTACTTC. The rearrangement uses TRBV11-2 and TRBJ2-7; 11 bases are shared with TRBD2. The CDR3 has 17 residues. Germline CDR1 reads SGHAT; CDR2 reads FQNNGV. The V gene end was trimmed by 5 bases and the J gene end by 3 bases; junction bases not matched to a gene: 12.